Sequencing of this TCR beta chain was carried out in a study of patients and donors after allogeneic stem cell transplantation. A single record per CDR3 protein comes from TCRdb applying MiXCR to the RT-PCR reads. There are some 880,000 distinct CDR3 sequences in the sample; over 15% occur only once, and around 6% lies in the top ten. The V and J ends lost 5 bases and 0 bases respectively, with 11 bases between them. Per the germline V gene, CDR1 is SEHNR and CDR2 is FQNEAQ (reference sequence). CDR3 length: 15 residues. Sequenced input: blood, either unsorted or a sorted T cell fraction (not recorded which). The sequence came from a human donor who was either an allogeneic HSCT recipient or a stem cell or donor lymphocyte infusion donor (not recorded which). It is not recorded whose cells these are; they may come from a transplant donor. This sequence joins TRBV7-9 and TRBJ1-3; D not resolved. CDR3 region: CASSPDFSSGNTIYF. In DNA form, the CDR3 reads TGTGCCAGCAGCCCCGACTTCAGCTCTGGAAACACCATATATTTT.